These 2 T cell receptor beta chains were all obtained from the same sample, sequenced in a study of blood T cell repertoires in COVID-19. The data were produced by immunoSEQ multiplex PCR, yet TCRdb's version contains in-frame clones alone and is incomplete. The table has 300,000 to 400,000 clones, 80% to 90% seen once; the top ten hold 3%. Sequences were obtained from peripheral blood. These receptors came from a woman aged 25 to 39 with COVID-19, enrolled during active disease.

This CDR3 reads CASSYSPTSSYEQYV. CDR3 in DNA: TGTGCCAGCAGTTACTCTCCGACTAGCTCCTACGAGCAGTACGTC. The rearrangement links TRBV6-5 to TRBJ2-7; a possible D gene is TRBD2 (6 bases). This CDR3 has 15 residues. Germline assignment: CDR1 MNHEY and CDR2 SVGAGI. Trimming removed 0 bases from V and 0 bases from J, with 9 bases in between.

This chain joins TRBV6-5 and TRBJ1-2, with 8 bases identical to TRBD1. This CDR3 contains 15 residues. CDR1 and CDR2 (germline): MNHEY, SVGAGI. Trimming removed 1 base from V and 6 bases from J; junction bases left unmatched: 7. CDR3 loop: CASSYYGQGGDGYTF. CDR3 nucleotides: TGTGCCAGCAGTTACTACGGACAGGGAGGCGATGGCTACACCTTC.